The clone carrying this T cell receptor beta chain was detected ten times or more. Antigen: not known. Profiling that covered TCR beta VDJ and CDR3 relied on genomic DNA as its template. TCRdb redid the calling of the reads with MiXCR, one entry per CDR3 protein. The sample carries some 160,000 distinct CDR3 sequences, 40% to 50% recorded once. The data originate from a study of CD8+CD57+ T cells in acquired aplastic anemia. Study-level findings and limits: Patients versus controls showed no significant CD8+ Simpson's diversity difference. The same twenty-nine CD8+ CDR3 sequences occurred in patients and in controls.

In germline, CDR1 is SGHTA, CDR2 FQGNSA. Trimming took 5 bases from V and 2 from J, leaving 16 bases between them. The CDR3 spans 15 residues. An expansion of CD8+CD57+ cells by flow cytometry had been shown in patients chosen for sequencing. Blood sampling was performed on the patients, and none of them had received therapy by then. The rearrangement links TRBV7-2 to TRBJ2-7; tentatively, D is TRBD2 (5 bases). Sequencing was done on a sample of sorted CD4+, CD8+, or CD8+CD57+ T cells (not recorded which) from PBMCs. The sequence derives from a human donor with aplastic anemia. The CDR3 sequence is CASSRSRTETYEQYF. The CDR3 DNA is TGTGCCAGCAGCCGATCCCGGACTGAGACCTACGAGCAGTACTTC.